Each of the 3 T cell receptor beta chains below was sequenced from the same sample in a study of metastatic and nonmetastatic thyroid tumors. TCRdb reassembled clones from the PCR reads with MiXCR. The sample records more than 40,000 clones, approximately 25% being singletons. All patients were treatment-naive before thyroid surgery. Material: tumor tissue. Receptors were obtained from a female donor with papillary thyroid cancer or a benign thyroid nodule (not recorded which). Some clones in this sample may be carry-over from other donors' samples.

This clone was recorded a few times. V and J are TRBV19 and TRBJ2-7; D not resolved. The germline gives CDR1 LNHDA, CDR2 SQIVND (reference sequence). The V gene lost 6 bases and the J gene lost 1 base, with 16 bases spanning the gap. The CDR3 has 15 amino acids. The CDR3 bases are TGTGCCAGTAGAAGGTTGGCAGGTGCATCCTACGAGCAGTACTTC. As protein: CASRRLAGASYEQYF. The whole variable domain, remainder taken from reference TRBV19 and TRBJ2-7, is DGGITQSPKYLFRKEGQNVTLSCEQNLNHDAMYWYRQDPGQGLRLIYYSQIVNDFQKGDIAEGYSVSREKKESFPLTVTSAQKNPTAFYLCASRRLAGASYEQYFGPGTRLTVT.

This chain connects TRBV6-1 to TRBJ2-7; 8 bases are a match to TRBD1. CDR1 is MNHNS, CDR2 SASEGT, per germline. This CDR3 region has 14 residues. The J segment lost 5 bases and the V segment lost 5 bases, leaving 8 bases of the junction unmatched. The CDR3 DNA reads TGTGCCAGCAGTCTCCGGGACAGGAGCAACGAGCAGTACTTC. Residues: CASSLRDRSNEQYF.

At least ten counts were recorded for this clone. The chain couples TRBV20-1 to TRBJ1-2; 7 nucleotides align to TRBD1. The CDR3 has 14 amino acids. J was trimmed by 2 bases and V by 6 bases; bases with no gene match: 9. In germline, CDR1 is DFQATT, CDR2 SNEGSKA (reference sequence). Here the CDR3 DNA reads TGCAGTGCGGACGAGACAGGGACGAACTATGGCTACACCTTC. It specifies CSADETGTNYGYTF.